Sequencing of this TCR beta chain was carried out in a study of blood T cell repertoires in COVID-19. Whole-study context: Sources were T cells, B-cell-depleted T cells, or PBMCs; the material itself was cDNA or gDNA.

Trimming took 6 bases from V and 0 from J, leaving 12 bases between them. The CDR3 is 14 residues long. CDR1 is GTSNPN and CDR2 is SVGIG in the germline V gene (reference sequence). Study processing details: By means of reference gene primer amplification, nucleated cell counts were estimated. The table came from immunoSEQ multiplex PCR; TCRdb's copy has only in-frame clones and leaves some out. The V and J calls and the clone size are those of that table, but D and trimming were determined from the DNA. The data hold roughly 300,000 clones, with about 90% observed a single time. This chain joins TRBV30 and TRBJ2-1, with a possible D match to TRBD1 (5 bases). Sequencing was done on a sample of peripheral blood. The source of this sequence is a woman under 40 with COVID-19, enrolled during active disease. CDR3 sequence (DNA): TGTGCCTGCAGCAGGGATAGCTCCTACAATGAGCAGTTCTTC. Translation gives CACSRDSSYNEQFF.